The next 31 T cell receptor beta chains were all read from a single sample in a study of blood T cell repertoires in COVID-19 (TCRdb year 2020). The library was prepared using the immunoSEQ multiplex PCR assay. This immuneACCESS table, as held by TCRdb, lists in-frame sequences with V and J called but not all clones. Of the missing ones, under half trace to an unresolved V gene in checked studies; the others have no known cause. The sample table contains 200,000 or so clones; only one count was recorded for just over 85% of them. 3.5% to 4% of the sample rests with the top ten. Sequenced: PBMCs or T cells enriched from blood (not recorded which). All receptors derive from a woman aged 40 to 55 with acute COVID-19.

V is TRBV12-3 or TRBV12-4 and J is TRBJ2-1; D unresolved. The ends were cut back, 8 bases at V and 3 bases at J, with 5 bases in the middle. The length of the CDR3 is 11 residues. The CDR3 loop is CASYYYNEQFF. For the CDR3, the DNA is TGTGCCAGCTATTACTACAATGAGCAGTTCTTC.

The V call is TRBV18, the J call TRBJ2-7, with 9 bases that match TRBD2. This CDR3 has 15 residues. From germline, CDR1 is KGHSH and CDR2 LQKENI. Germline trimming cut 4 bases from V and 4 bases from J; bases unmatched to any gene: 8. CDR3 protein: CASSLRLAGQYEQYF. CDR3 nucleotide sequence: TGTGCCAGCTCACTTCGCCTAGCGGGGCAGTACGAGCAGTACTTC.

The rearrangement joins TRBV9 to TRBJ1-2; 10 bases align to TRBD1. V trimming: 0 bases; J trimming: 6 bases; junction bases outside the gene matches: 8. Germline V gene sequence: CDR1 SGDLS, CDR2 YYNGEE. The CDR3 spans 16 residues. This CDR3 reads CASSVDPDRGPDGYTF. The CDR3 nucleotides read TGTGCCAGCAGCGTAGACCCAGACAGGGGGCCGGATGGCTACACCTTC.

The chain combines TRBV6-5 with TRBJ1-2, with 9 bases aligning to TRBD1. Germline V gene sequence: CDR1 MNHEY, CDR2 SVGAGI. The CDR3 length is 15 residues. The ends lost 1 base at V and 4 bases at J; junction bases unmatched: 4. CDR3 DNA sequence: TGTGCCAGCAGTTACTTACAGGGGGCGTCCTATGGCTACACCTTC. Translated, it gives CASSYLQGASYGYTF.

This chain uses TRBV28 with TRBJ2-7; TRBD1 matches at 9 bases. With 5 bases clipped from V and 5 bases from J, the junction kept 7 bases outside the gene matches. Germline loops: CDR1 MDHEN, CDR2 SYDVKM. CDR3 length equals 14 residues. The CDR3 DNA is TGTGCCAGCAGTGCACTGGGACAGGGAGACGAGCAGTACTTC. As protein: CASSALGQGDEQYF.

The CDR3 nucleotides are TGCGCCAGCAGCTTGGCCTGGGCCACCACAGATACGCAGTATTTT. Amino acid sequence: CASSLAWATTDTQYF. The rearrangement joins TRBV5-1 to TRBJ2-3, with no clear D. This CDR3 is 15 amino acids long. Trimming took 0 bases from V and 2 from J, leaving 10 bases between them. Germline V gene sequence: CDR1 SGHRS, CDR2 YFSETQ.

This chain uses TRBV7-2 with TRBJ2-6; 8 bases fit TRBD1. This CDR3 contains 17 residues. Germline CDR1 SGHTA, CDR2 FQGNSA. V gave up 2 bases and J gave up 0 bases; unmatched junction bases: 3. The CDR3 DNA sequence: TGTGCCAGCAGCTTAACAGGGGGGCTCTCTGGGGCCAACGTCCTGACTTTC. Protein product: CASSLTGGLSGANVLTF.

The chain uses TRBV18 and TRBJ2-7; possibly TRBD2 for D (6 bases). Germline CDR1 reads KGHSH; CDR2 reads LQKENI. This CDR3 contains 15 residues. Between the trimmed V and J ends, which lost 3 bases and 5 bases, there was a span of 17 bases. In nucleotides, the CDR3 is TGTGCCAGCTCACCCTTGGCAGGGAGGAAGGACGAGCAGTACTTC. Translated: CASSPLAGRKDEQYF.

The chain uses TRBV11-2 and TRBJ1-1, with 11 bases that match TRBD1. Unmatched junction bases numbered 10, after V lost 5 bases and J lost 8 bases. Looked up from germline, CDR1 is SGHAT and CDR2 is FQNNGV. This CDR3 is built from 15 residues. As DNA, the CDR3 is TGTGCCAGCAGCCCCGGACAGGGGGCGCGGATAGAAGCTTTCTTT. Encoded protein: CASSPGQGARIEAFF.

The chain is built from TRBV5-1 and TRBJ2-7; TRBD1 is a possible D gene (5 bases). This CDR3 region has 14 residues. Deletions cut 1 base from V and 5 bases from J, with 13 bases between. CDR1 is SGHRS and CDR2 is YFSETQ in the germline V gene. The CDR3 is CASSLWTSSNEQYF. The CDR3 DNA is TGCGCCAGCAGCTTGTGGACATCCTCGAACGAGCAGTACTTC.

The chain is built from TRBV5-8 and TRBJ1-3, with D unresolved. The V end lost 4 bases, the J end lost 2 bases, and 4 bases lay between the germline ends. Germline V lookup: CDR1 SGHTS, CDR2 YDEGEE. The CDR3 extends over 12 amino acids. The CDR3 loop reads CASSQTGNTIYF. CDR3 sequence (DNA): TGTGCCAGCAGCCAAACTGGAAACACCATATATTTT.

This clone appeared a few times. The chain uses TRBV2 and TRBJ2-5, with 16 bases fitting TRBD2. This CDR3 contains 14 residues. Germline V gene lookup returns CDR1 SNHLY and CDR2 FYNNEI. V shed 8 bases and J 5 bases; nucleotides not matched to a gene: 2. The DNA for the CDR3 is TGTGCCAGCCGGGGACTAGCGGGAGGGGAGACCCAGTACTTC. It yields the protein CASRGLAGGETQYF.

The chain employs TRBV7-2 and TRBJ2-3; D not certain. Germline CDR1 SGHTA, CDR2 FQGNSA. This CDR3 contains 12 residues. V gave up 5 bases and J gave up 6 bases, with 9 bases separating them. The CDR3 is CASSPPADTQYF. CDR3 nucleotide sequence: TGTGCCAGCAGCCCCCCTGCGGATACGCAGTATTTT.

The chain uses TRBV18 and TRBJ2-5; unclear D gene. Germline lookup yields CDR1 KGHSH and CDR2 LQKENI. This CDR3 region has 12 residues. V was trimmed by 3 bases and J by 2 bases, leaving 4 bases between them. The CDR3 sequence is CASSPTQETQYF. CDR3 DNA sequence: TGTGCCAGCTCACCTACACAAGAGACCCAGTACTTC.

CDR3 coding DNA: TGTGCCACCACATCTGGGGCCAACGTCCTGACTTTC. Translation: CATTSGANVLTF. V gene TRBV28 combines with J gene TRBJ2-6; D gene uncertain. V was cut by 10 bases and J by 1 base, with 5 bases left in between. The germline gives CDR1 MDHEN, CDR2 SYDVKM. The CDR3 length is 12 residues.

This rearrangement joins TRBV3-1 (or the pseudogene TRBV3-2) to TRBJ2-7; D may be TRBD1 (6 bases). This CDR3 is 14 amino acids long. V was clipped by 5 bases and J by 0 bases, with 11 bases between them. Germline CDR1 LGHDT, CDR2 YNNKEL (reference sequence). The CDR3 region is CASSYGQNSYEQYF. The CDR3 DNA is TGTGCCAGCAGCTACGGACAGAACTCCTACGAGCAGTACTTC.

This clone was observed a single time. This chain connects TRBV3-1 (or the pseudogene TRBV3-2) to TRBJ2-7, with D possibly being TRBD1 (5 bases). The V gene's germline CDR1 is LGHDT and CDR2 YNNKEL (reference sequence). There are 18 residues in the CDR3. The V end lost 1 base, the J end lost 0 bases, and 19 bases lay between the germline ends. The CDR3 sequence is CASSQASMMQGSSYEQYF. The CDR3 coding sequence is TGTGCCAGCAGCCAAGCGTCTATGATGCAGGGAAGCTCCTACGAGCAGTACTTC.

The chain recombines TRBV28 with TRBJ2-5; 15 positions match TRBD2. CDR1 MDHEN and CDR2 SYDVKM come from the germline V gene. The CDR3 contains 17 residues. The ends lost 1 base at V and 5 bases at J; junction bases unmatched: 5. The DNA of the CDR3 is TGTGCCAGCAGTTTATCAGGACTAGCGGGAGGGCCGGAGACCCAGTACTTC. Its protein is CASSLSGLAGGPETQYF.

CDR3: CASSALLGANVLTF. The CDR3 DNA is TGTGCCAGCAGCGCCTTATTGGGGGCCAACGTCCTGACTTTC. The V call is TRBV9, the J call TRBJ2-6; D unclear. Germline V gives CDR1 SGDLS, CDR2 YYNGEE. This CDR3 has 14 residues. V lost 3 bases, J lost 4 bases, and 8 bases lay in between.

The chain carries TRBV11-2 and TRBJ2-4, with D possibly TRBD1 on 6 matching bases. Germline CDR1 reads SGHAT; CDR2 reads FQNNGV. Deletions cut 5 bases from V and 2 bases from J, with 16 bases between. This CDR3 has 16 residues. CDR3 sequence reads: CASSTSPGVTKNIQYF. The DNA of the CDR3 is TGTGCCAGCAGCACTTCCCCAGGGGTAACCAAAAACATTCAGTACTTC.

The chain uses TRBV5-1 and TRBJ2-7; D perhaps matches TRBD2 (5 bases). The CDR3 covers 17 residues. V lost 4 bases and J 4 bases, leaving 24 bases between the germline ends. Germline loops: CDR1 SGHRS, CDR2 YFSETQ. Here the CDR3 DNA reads TGCGCCAGCAGCGCGGGCGATCGTCTACTAACGATTTACGAGCAGTACTTC. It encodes CASSAGDRLLTIYEQYF.

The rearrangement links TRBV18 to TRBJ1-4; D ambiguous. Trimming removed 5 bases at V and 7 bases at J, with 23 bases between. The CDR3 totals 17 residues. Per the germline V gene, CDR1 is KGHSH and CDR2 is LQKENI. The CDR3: CASSSQSVLERSEKLFF. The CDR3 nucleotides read TGTGCCAGCTCATCCCAATCGGTCCTAGAGCGTTCTGAAAAACTGTTTTTT.

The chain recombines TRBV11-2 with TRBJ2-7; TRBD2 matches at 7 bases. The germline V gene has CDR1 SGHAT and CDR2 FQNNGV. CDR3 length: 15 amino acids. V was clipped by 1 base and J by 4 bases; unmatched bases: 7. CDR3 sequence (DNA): TGTGCCAGCAGCTTAGGCGGGAGTTCGCGATACGAGCAGTACTTC. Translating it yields CASSLGGSSRYEQYF.

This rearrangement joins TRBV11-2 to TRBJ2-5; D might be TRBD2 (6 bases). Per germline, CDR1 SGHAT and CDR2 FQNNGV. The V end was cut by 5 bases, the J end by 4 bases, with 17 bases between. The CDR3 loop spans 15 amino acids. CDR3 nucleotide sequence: TGTGCCAGCAGCAACGCCCGGGGGACGGCAGAGACCCAGTACTTC. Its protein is CASSNARGTAETQYF. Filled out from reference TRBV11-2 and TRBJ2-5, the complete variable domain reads EAGVAQSPRYKIIEKRQSVAFWCNPISGHATLYWYQQILGQGPKLLIQFQNNGVVDDSQLPKDRFSAERLKGVDSTLKIQPAKLEDSAVYLCASSNARGTAETQYFGPGTRLLVL.

CDR3 nucleotide sequence: TGTGCCAGCAGTTCCCAGGGGGTTCAGCCCCAGCATTTT. Its translation: CASSSQGVQPQHF. J is TRBJ1-5 and V is TRBV6-2 or TRBV6-3; 7 bases match TRBD1. The germline V gene has CDR1 MNHEY and CDR2 SVGEGT. The length of the CDR3 is 13 residues. V shed 4 bases and J 6 bases; nucleotides not matched to a gene: 3.

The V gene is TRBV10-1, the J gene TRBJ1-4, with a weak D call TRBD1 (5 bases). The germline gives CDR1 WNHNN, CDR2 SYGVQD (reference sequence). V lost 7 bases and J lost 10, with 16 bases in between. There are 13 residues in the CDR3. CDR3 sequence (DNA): TGCGCCAGCAAAGTCCCAGGGCGAGGAAAACTGTTTTTT. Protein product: CASKVPGRGKLFF.

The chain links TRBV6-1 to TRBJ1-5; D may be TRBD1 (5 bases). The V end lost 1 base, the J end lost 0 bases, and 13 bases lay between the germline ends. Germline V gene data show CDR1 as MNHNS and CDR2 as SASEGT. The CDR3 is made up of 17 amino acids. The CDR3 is CASSEGWWGGSNQPQHF. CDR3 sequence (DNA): TGTGCCAGCAGTGAAGGGTGGTGGGGGGGTAGCAATCAGCCCCAGCATTTT.

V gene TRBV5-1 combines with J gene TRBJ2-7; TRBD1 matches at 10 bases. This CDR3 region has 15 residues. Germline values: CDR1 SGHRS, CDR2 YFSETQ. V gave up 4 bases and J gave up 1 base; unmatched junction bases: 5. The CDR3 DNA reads TGCGCCAGCAGCAACCGGGACAGGGGATCCTACGAGCAGTACTTC. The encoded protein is CASSNRDRGSYEQYF.

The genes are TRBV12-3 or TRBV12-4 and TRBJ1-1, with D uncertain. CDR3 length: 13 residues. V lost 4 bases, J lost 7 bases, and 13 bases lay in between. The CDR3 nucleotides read TGTGCCAGCAGTTCAGGCTCGACCCATGAAGCTTTCTTT. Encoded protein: CASSSGSTHEAFF.

The CDR3 loop is CASSRTELAGGRNEQFF. CDR3 nucleotide sequence: TGTGCCAGCAGTCGCACCGAGTTGGCGGGGGGACGCAATGAGCAGTTCTTC. The V gene is TRBV7-2, the J gene TRBJ2-1, with TRBD2 identical over 8 bases. Germline CDR1 is SGHTA and CDR2 is FQGNSA. This CDR3 has 17 residues. The V and J ends lost 6 bases and 6 bases, in that order; junction bases with no gene match: 16.

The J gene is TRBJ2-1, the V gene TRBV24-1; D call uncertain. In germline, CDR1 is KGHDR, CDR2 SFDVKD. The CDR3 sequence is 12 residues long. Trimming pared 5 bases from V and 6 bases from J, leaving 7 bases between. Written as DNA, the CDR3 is TGTGCCACCAGTGGGTCGGGCAATGAGCAGTTCTTC. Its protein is CATSGSGNEQFF.